This entry lists 7 T cell receptor beta chains sequenced from one sample in a study of blood T cell repertoires in COVID-19. Sequenced by immunoSEQ multiplex PCR; TCRdb stores in-frame clones only, minus some. This sample carries fewer than 200,000 clones, roughly four fifths of them seen once, and the ten largest clones take around 7.6%. The specimen sequenced was peripheral blood. These receptors all stem from a man in his forties who had recovered from COVID-19.

In this sample, this clone turned up once. The chain carries TRBV7-2 and TRBJ2-3, with 7 bases matching TRBD2. The V and J ends lost 0 bases and 3 bases, in that order; junction bases with no gene match: 9. The germline gives CDR1 SGHTA, CDR2 FQGNSA. The CDR3 contains 17 residues. DNA of the CDR3: TGTGCCAGCAGCTTAGCGCCTGGCGGGGGAGGAACAGATACGCAGTATTTT. As protein: CASSLAPGGGGTDTQYF.

V is TRBV5-1 and J is TRBJ2-1, with 8 positions matching TRBD1. The CDR3 extends over 16 amino acids. With 1 base clipped from V and 9 bases from J, the junction kept 12 bases outside the gene matches. Germline V lookup: CDR1 SGHRS, CDR2 YFSETQ. The CDR3 loop is CASSLQYVTGGGEQFF. CDR3 DNA sequence: TGCGCCAGCAGCTTGCAATATGTCACAGGGGGAGGTGAGCAGTTCTTC.

This clone occurred once. This rearrangement joins TRBV10-3 to TRBJ2-7, with 7 bases aligning to TRBD1. Germline V gives CDR1 ENHRY, CDR2 SYGVKD. The CDR3 length is 14 residues. V trimming: 9 bases; J trimming: 6 bases; junction bases outside the gene matches: 14. The CDR3 sequence: CAIMVGRQGSEQYF. Written as DNA, the CDR3 is TGTGCCATAATGGTAGGGCGACAGGGCTCCGAGCAGTACTTC.

This chain joins TRBV3-1 (or the pseudogene TRBV3-2) and TRBJ2-2; D remains unclear. The CDR3 sequence is 13 residues long. Between the trimmed V and J ends, which lost 1 base and 6 bases, there was a span of 6 bases. From germline, CDR1 is LGHDT and CDR2 YNNKEL (reference sequence). In nucleotides, the CDR3 is TGTGCCAGCAGCCAAGGGGCTGCCGGGGAGCTGTTTTTT. Protein: CASSQGAAGELFF.

The J gene is TRBJ2-3, the V gene TRBV11-3, with 7 bases lining up with TRBD1. Germline CDR1 and CDR2: SGHNT and YENEEA. This CDR3 region has 18 residues. V lost 1 base, J lost 6 bases, and 16 bases stayed unmatched. This chain's CDR3 is CASSLVSKDRVSKDTQYF. The CDR3 DNA is TGTGCCAGCAGCTTAGTTTCCAAAGACAGGGTGTCTAAGGATACGCAGTATTTT.

This chain connects TRBV5-6 to TRBJ2-3; 7 bases line up with TRBD2. Germline V lookup: CDR1 SGHDT, CDR2 YYEEEE. With 0 bases clipped from V and 0 bases from J, the junction kept 4 bases outside the gene matches. CDR3 size: 16 residues. The DNA of the CDR3 is TGTGCCAGCAGCTTGGGGACTAGGCCTAGCACAGATACGCAGTATTTT. It translates to CASSLGTRPSTDTQYF.

J is TRBJ1-5 and V is TRBV4-1; unclear D gene. From germline, CDR1 is MGHRA and CDR2 YSYEKL. Trimming pared 1 base from V and 5 bases from J, leaving 12 bases between. The CDR3 totals 15 residues. CDR3 protein: CASSQVLAGDQPQHF. CDR3 bases: TGCGCCAGCAGCCAAGTATTGGCAGGTGATCAGCCCCAGCATTTT.